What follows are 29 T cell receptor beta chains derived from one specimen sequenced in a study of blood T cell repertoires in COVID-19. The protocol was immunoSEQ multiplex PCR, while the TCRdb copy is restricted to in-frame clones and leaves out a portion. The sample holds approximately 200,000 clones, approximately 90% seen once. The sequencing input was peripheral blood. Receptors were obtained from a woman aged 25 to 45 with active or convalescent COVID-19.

The CDR3, as DNA: TGTGCCAGCAGCCGACTAGCGCCCAGCACAGATACGCAGTATTTT. Protein: CASSRLAPSTDTQYF. The gene calls are TRBV7-6 and TRBJ2-3; 8 bases fit TRBD2. The junction had 4 bases not matched to a gene; V was cut back by 5 bases and J by 0 bases. The germline V gene encodes CDR1 SGHVS and CDR2 FNYEAQ. The CDR3 has 15 residues.

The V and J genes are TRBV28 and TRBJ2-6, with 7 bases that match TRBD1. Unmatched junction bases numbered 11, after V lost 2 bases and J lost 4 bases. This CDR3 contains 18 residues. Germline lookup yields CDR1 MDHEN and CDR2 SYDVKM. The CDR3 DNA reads TGTGCCAGCAGTTTAACCCTCCCGACAGGGCCCGGGGCCAACGTCCTGACTTTC. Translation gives CASSLTLPTGPGANVLTF.

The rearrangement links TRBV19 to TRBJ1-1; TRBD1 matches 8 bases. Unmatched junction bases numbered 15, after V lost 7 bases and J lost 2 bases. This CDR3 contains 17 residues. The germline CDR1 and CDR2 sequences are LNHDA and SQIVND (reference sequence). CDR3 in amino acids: CASTRTGMVLANTEAFF. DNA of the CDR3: TGTGCCAGTACTCGGACAGGGATGGTTCTTGCAAACACTGAAGCTTTCTTT.

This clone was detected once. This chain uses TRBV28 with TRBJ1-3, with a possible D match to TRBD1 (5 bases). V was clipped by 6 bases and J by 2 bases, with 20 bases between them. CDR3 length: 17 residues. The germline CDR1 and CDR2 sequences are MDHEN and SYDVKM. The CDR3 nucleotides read TGTGCCAGCAGAACTATCCTTGGAGGGGTGGCTGGAAACACCATATATTTT. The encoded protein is CASRTILGGVAGNTIYF. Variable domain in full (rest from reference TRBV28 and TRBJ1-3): DVKVTQSSRYLVKRTGEKVFLECVQDMDHENMFWYRQDPGLGLRLIYFSYDVKMKEKGDIPEGYSVSREKKERFSLILESASTNQTSMYLCASRTILGGVAGNTIYFGEGSWLTVV.

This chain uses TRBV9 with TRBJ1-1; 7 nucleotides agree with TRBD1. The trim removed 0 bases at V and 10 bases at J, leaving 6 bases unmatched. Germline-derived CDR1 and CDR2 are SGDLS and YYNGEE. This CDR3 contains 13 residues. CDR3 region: CASSVAGGGAAFF. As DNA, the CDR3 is TGTGCCAGCAGCGTAGCTGGAGGGGGCGCAGCTTTCTTT. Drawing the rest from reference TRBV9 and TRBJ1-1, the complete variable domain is DSGVTQTPKHLITATGQRVTLRCSPRSGDLSVYWYQQSLDQGLQFLIQYYNGEERAKGNILERFSAQQFPDLHSELNLSSLELGDSALYFCASSVAGGGAAFFGQGTRLTVV.

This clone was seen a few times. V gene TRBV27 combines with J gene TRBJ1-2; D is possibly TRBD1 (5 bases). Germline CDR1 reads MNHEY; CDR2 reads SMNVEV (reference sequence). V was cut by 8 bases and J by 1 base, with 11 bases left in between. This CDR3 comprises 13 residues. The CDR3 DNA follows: TGTGCCAGCTCTCAGGGATATAACTATGGCTACACCTTC. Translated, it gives CASSQGYNYGYTF.

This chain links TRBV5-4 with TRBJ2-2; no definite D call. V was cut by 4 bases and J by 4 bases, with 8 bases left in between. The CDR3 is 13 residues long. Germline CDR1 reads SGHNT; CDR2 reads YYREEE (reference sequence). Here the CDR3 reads CASSPPVTGELFF. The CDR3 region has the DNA TGTGCCAGCAGCCCCCCGGTCACCGGGGAGCTGTTTTTT.

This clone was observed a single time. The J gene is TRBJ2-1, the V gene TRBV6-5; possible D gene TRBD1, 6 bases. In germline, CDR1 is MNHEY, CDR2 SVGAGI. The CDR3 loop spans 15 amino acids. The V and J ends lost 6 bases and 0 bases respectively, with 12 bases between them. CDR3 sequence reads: CASRVDRPSYNEQFF. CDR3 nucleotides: TGTGCCAGCAGGGTGGACAGACCCTCCTACAATGAGCAGTTCTTC.

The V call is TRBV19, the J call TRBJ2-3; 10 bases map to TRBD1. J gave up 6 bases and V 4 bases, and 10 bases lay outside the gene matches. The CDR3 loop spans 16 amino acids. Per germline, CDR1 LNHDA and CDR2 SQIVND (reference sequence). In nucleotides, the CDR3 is TGTGCCAGTAGTACCCCGGACAGGGGGTCATCCGATACGCAGTATTTT. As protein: CASSTPDRGSSDTQYF.

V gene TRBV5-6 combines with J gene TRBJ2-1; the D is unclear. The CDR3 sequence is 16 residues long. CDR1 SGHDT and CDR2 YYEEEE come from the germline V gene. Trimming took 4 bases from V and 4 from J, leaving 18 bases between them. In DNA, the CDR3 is TGTGCCAGCAGCCCGATCGACCGACCGGGTTACAATGAGCAGTTCTTC. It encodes CASSPIDRPGYNEQFF. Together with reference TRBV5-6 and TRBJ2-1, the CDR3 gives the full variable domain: DAGVTQSPTHLIKTRGQQVTLRCSPKSGHDTVSWYQQALGQGPQFIFQYYEEEERQRGNFPDRFSGHQFPNYSSELNVNALLLGDSALYLCASSPIDRPGYNEQFFGPGTRLTVL.

DNA of the CDR3: TGTGCCAGCAGCTTAACTGGAGGATTCTACACCTTC. This gives the protein CASSLTGGFYTF. This chain connects TRBV11-2 to TRBJ1-2, with D unresolved. The CDR3 runs 12 residues. CDR1 SGHAT and CDR2 FQNNGV come from the germline V gene. V lost 2 bases to trimming and J lost 10 bases, with 11 bases between them.

As DNA, the CDR3 is TGTGCCAGCAGCCAGTTGACAGGAGCTAACTATGGCTACACCTTC. It is translated as CASSQLTGANYGYTF. The rearrangement links TRBV3-1 (or the pseudogene TRBV3-2) to TRBJ1-2, with D possibly matching TRBD1 (6 bases). The CDR3 is 15 residues long. Germline CDR1 LGHDT, CDR2 YNNKEL (reference sequence). Between the trimmed V and J ends, which lost 3 bases and 0 bases, there was a span of 11 bases.

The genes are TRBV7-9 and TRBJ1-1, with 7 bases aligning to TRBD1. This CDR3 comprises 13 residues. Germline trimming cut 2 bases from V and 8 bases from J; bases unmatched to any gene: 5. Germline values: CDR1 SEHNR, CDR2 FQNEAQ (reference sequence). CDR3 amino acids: CASSLQADREAFF. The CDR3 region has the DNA TGTGCCAGCAGCTTACAGGCGGACAGGGAAGCTTTCTTT.

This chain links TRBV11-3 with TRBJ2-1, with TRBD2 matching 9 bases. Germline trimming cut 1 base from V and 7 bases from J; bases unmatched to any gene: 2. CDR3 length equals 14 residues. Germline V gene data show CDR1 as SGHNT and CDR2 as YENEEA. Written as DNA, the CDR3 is TGTGCCAGCAGCTTAGGCGGGAGGGGTAATGAGCAGTTCTTC. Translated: CASSLGGRGNEQFF.

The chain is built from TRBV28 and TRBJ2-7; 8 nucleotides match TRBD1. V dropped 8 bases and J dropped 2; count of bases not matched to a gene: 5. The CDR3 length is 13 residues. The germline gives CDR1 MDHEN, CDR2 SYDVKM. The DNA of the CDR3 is TGTGCCAGCCGCCGGACAGGGACCTACGAGCAGTACTTC. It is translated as CASRRTGTYEQYF.

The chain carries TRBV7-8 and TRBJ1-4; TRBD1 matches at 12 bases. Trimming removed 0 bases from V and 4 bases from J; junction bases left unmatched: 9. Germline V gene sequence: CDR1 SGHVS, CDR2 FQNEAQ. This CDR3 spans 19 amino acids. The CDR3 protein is CASSLAMGQGAGGNEKLFF. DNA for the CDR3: TGTGCCAGCAGCTTAGCGATGGGACAGGGGGCCGGCGGTAATGAAAAACTGTTTTTT.

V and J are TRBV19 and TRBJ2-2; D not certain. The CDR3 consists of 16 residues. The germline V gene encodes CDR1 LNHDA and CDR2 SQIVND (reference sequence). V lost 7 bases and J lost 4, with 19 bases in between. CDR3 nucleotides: TGTGCCAGTATCCCCCGCCACAGTACCCCCACCGGGGAGCTGTTTTTT. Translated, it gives CASIPRHSTPTGELFF.

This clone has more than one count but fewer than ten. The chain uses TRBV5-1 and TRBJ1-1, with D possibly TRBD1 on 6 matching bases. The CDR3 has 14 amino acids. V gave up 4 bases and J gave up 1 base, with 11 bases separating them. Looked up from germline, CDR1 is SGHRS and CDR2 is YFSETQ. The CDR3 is CASSPGVSNTEAFF. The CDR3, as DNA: TGCGCCAGCAGCCCAGGGGTCTCGAACACTGAAGCTTTCTTT. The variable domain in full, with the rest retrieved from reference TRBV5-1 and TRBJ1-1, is KAGVTQTPRYLIKTRGQQVTLSCSPISGHRSVSWYQQTPGQGLQFLFEYFSETQRNKGNFPGRFSGRQFSNSRSEMNVSTLELGDSALYLCASSPGVSNTEAFFGQGTRLTVV.

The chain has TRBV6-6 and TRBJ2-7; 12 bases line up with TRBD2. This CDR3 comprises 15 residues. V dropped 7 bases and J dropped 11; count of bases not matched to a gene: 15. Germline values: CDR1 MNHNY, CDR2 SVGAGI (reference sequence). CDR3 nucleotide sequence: TGTGCCAGCAACACTGGGGGGGCTAGCGGGAGGGAGAAGTACTTC. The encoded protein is CASNTGGASGREKYF.

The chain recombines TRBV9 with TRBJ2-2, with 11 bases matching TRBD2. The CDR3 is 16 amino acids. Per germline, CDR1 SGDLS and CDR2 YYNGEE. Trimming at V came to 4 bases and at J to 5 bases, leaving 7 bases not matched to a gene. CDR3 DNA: TGTGCCAGCAGCTATACTAGCGGGAGAGGTACCGGGGAGCTGTTTTTT. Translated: CASSYTSGRGTGELFF.

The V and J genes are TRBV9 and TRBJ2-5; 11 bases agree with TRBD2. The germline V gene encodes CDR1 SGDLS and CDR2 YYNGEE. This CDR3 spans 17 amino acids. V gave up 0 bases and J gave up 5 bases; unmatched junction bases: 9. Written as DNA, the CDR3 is TGTGCCAGCAGCGTAGCGGCTAGCGGGAGGCAAGGGGAGACCCAGTACTTC. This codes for CASSVAASGRQGETQYF. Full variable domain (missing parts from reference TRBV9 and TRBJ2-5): DSGVTQTPKHLITATGQRVTLRCSPRSGDLSVYWYQQSLDQGLQFLIQYYNGEERAKGNILERFSAQQFPDLHSELNLSSLELGDSALYFCASSVAASGRQGETQYFGPGTRLLVL.

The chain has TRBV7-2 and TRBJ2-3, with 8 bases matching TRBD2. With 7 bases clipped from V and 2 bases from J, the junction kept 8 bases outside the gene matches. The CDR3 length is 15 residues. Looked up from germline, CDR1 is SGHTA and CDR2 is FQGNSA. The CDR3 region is CASTSGGGTTDTQYF. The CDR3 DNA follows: TGTGCCAGCACCTCCGGGGGGGGGACCACAGATACGCAGTATTTT.

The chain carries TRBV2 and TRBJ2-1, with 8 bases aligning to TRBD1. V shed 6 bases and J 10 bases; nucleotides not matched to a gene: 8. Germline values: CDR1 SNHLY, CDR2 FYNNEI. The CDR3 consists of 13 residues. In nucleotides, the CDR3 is TGTGCCAGCAGGGGGACAGGCTTTTGGGAGCAGTTCTTC. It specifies CASRGTGFWEQFF.

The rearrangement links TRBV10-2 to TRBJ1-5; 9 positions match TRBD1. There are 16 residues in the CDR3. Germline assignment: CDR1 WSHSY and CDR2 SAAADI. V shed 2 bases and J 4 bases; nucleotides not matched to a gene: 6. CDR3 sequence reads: CASSEKDRGENQPQHF. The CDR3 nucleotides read TGCGCCAGCAGTGAGAAGGACAGGGGCGAAAATCAGCCCCAGCATTTT.

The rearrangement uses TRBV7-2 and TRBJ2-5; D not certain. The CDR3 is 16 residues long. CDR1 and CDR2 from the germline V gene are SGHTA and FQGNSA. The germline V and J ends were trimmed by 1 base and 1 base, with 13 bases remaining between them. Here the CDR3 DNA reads TGTGCCAGCAGCTTAGTATTGAGGCCCGGCCAAGAGACCCAGTACTTC. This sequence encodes CASSLVLRPGQETQYF.

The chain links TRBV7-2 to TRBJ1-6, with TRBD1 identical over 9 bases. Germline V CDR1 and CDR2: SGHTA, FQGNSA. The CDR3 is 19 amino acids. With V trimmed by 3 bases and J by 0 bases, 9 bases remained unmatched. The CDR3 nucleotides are TGTGCCAGCAGCTTTGCCGGGACAGGGTCGAGCTCCTATAATTCACCCCTCCACTTT. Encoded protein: CASSFAGTGSSSYNSPLHF.

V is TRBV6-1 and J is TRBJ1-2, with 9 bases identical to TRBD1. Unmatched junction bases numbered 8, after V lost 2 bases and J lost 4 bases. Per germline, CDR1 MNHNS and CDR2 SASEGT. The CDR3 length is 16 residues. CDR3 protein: CASSEWDRVGGYGYTF. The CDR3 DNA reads TGTGCCAGCAGTGAATGGGACAGGGTAGGAGGCTATGGCTACACCTTC.

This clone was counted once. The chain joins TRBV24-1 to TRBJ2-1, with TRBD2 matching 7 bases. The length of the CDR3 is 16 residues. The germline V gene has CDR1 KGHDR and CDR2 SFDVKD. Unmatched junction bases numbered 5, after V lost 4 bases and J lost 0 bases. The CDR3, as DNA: TGTGCCACCAGTGAGGAGCGGGGTGGCTCCTACAATGAGCAGTTCTTC. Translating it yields CATSEERGGSYNEQFF.

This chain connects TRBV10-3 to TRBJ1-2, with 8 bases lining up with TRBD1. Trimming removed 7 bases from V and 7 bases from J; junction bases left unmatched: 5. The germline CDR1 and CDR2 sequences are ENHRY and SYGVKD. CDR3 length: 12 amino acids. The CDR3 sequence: CAIKDRGGGYTF. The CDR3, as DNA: TGTGCCATCAAAGACAGGGGCGGTGGCTACACCTTC.